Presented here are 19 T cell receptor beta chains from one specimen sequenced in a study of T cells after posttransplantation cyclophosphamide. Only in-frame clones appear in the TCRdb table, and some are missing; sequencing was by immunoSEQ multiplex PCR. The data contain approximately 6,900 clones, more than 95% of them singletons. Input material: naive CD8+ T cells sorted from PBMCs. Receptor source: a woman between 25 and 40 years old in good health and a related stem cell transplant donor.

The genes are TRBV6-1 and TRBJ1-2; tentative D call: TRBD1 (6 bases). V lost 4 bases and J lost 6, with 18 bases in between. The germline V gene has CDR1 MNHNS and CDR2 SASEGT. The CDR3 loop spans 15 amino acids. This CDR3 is CASSGQGFQENGYTF. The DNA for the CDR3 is TGTGCCAGCAGTGGTCAGGGGTTCCAGGAGAATGGCTACACCTTC.

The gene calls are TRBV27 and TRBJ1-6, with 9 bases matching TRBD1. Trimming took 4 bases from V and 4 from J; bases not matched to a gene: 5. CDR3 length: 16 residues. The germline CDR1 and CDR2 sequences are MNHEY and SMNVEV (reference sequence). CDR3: CASSSRTGAYNSPLHF. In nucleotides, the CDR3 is TGTGCCAGCAGTTCCAGGACAGGGGCGTATAATTCACCCCTCCACTTT.

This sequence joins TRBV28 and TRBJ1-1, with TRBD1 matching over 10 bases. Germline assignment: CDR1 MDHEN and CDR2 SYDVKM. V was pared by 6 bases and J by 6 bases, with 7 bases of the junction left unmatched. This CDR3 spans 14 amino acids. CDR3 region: CASRWTGGIAEAFF. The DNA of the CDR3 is TGTGCCAGCAGATGGACAGGGGGAATCGCTGAAGCTTTCTTT.

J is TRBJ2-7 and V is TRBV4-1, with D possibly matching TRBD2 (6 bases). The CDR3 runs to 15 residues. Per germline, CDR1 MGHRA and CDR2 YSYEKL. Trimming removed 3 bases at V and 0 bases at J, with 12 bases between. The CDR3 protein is CASSQTQEGSYEQYF. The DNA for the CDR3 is TGCGCCAGCAGCCAGACACAGGAGGGCTCCTACGAGCAGTACTTC.

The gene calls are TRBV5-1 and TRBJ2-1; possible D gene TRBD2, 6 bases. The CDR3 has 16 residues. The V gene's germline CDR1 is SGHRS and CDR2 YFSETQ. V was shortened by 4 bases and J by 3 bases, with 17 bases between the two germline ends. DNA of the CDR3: TGCGCCAGCAGCCTGGACCTGGGGGGAAGCTACAATGAGCAGTTCTTC. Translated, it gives CASSLDLGGSYNEQFF.

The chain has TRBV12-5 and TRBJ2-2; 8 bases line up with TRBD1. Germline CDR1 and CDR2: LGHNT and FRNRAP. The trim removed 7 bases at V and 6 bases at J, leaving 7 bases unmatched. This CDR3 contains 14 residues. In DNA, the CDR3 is TGTGCTAGTGACTGGACAGGGAGCGCCGGGGAGCTGTTTTTT. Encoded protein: CASDWTGSAGELFF.

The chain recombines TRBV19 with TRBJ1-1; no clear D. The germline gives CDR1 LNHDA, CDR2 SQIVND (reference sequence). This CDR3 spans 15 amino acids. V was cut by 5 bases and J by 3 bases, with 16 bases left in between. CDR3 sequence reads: CASSLSFLGDTEAFF. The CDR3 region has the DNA TGTGCCAGTAGTTTGAGCTTTTTGGGAGACACTGAAGCTTTCTTT.

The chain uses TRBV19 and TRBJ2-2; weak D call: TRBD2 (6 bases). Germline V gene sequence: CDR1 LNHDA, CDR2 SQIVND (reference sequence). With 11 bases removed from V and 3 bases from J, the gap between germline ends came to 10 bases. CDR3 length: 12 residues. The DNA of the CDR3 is TGTGCCGCCGCTAGCGACACCGGGGAGCTGTTTTTT. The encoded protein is CAAASDTGELFF.

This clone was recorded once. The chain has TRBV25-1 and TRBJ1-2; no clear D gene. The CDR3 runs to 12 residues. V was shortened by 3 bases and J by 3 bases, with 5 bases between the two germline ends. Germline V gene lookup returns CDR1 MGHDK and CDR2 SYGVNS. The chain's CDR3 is CASSEQDYGYTF. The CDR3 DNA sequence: TGTGCCAGCAGTGAGCAGGACTATGGCTACACCTTC.

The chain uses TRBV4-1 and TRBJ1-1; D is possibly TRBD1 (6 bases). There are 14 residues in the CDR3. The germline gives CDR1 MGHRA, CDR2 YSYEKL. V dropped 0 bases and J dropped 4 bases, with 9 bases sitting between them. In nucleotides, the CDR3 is TGCGCCAGCAGCCAAGAAGGGGGTATCACTGAAGCTTTCTTT. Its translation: CASSQEGGITEAFF.

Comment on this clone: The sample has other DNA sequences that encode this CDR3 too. The CDR3 region has the DNA TGCGCCAGCAGCCCCCGTGGAGCGTCACGGTCCACAGATACGCAGTATTTT. Translation: CASSPRGASRSTDTQYF. The chain employs TRBV4-1 and TRBJ2-3; the D is unclear. The CDR3 covers 17 residues. The V end was cut by 4 bases, the J end by 2 bases, with 19 bases between. CDR1 MGHRA and CDR2 YSYEKL come from the germline V gene.

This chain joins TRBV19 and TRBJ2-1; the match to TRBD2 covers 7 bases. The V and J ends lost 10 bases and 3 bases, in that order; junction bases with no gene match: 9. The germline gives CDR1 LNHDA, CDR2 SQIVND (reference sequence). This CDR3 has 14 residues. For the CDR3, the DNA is TGTGCCATTCTTAGCGGGTTCGGCTACAATGAGCAGTTCTTC. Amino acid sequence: CAILSGFGYNEQFF.

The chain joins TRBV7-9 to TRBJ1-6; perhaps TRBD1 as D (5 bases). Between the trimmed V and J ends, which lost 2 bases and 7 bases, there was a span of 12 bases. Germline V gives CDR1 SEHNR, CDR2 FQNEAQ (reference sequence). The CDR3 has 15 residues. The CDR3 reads CASSLLREGNSPLHF. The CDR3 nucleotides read TGTGCCAGCAGCTTACTTCGGGAGGGGAATTCACCCCTCCACTTT.

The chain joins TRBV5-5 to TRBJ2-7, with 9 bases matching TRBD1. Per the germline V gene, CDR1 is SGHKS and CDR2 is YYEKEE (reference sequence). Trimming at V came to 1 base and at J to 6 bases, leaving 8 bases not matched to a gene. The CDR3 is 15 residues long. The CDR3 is CASSLWTGETGEQYF. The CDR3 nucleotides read TGTGCCAGCAGCTTGTGGACAGGGGAAACAGGCGAGCAGTACTTC.

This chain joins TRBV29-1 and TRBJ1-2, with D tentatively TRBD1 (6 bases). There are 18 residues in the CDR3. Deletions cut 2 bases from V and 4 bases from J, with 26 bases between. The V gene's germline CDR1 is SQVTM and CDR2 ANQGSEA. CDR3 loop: CSVETSVGGRSLCYGYTF. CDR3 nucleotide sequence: TGCAGCGTTGAAACGTCGGTGGGGGGGCGCTCCCTTTGCTATGGCTACACCTTC.

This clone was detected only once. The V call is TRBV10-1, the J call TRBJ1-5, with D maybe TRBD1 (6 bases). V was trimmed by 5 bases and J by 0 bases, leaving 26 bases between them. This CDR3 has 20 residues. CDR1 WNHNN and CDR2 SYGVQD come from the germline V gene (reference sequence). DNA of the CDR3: TGCGCCAGCAGTTGGTCTCCGGGACAAGGGGCCTTGTATAGCAATCAGCCCCAGCATTTT. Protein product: CASSWSPGQGALYSNQPQHF.

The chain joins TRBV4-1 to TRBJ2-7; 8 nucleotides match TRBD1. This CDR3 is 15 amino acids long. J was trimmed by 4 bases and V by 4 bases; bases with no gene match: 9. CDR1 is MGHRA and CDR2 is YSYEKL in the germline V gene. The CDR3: CASSPKPGQEYEQYF. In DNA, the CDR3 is TGCGCCAGCAGCCCAAAACCGGGACAGGAATACGAGCAGTACTTC.

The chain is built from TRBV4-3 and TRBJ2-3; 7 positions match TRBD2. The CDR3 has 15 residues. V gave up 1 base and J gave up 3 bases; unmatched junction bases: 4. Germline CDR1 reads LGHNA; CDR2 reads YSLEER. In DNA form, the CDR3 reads TGCGCCAGCAGCCAAGGAAGGGGAGGGACAGATACGCAGTATTTT. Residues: CASSQGRGGTDTQYF.

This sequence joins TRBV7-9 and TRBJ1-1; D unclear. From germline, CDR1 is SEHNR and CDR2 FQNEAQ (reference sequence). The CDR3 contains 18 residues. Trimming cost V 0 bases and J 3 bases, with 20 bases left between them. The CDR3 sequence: CASSLAPLGVVVDTEAFF. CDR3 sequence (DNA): TGTGCCAGCAGCTTAGCCCCCCTCGGTGTAGTTGTCGACACTGAAGCTTTCTTT.